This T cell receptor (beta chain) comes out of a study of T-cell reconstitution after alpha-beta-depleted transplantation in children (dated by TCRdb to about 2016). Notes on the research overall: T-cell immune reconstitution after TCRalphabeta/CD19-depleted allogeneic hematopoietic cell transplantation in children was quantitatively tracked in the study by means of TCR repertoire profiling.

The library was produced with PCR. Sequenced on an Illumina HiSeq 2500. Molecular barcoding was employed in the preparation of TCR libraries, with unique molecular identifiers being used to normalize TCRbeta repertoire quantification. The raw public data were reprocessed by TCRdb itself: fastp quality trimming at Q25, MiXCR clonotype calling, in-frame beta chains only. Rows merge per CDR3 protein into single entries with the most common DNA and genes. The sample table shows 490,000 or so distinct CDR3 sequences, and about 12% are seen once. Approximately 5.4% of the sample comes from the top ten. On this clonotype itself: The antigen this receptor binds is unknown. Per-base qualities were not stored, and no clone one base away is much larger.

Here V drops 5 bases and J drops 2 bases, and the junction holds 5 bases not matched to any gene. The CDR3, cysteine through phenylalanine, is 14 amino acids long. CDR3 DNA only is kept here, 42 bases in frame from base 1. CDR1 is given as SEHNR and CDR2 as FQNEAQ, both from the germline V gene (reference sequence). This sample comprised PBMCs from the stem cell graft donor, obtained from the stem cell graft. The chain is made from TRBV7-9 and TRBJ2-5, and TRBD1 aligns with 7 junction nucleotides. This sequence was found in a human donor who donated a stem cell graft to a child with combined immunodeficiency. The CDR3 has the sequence CASSADRDQETQYF. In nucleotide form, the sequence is TGTGCCAGCAGCGCCGACAGGGATCAAGAGACCCAGTACTTC.